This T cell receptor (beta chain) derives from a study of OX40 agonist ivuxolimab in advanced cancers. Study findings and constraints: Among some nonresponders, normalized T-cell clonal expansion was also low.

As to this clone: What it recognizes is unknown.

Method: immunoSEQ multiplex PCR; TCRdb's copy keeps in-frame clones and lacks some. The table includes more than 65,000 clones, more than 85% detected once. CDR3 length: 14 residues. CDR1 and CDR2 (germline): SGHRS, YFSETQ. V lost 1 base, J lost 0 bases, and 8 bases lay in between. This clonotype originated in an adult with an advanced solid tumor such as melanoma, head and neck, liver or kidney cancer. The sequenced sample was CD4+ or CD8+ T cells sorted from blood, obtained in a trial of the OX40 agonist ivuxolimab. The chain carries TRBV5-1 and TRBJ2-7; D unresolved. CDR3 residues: CASSLLSGSYEQYF. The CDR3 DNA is TGCGCCAGCAGCTTGCTTTCCGGCTCCTACGAGCAGTACTTC. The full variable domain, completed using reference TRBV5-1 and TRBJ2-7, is KAGVTQTPRYLIKTRGQQVTLSCSPISGHRSVSWYQQTPGQGLQFLFEYFSETQRNKGNFPGRFSGRQFSNSRSEMNVSTLELGDSALYLCASSLLSGSYEQYFGPGTRLTVT.